This T cell receptor (beta chain) stems from a study of identical twins. Whole-study findings and limits: In cord blood, abundant beta clonotypes had fewer insertions; memory showed no trend.

TCRdb ran MiXCR on the 5' RACE reads and lists one entry per CDR3 protein. The profile covers roughly 690,000 distinct CDR3 sequences, with roughly 20% appearing a single time and about 4.3% taken by the ten largest. In the case of this clonotype: Its cognate antigen is unknown.

The CDR3 has 15 residues. With V trimmed by 0 bases and J by 5 bases, 4 bases remained unmatched. Germline CDR1 is MNHEY and CDR2 is SVGAGI. This same sample was also part of a study on T cells expressing NK-cell markers.

The V gene is TRBV6-5, the J gene TRBJ2-5; 9 bases line up with TRBD2. Material for sequencing was PBMCs. This TCR derives from a young woman in good health. This CDR3 is CASSYSPSGAETQYF. CDR3 bases: TGTGCCAGCAGTTACTCGCCTAGCGGGGCGGAGACCCAGTACTTC.